The 18 T cell receptor beta chains reported below all come from one sample, sequenced in a study of T cell clusters in autoimmune cytopenias. One tube held mixed TRB-A and TRB-B primer pools for touch-down PCR. TCRdb reprocessed the multiplex PCR reads and keeps a single row for each CDR3 protein, giving no DNA. The repertoire table contains thousands of distinct CDR3 sequences. TRB amplification used approximately 270 ng of peripheral blood genomic DNA. Sequenced input: peripheral blood. These receptor sequences come from a human donor with an autoimmune cytopenia or autoimmune hepatitis (not recorded which).

CDR3 loop: CASSFRSSGGAASYNEQFF. This chain joins TRBV5-1 and TRBJ2-1; with no DNA, the TCRdb D assignment of TRBD2 cannot be verified. Germline CDR1 is SGHRS and CDR2 is YFSETQ. There are 19 residues in the CDR3.

By frequency, this clonotype is medium-sized. The rearrangement uses TRBV24-1 and TRBJ2-2. The CDR3 has 12 amino acids. Germline V gene data show CDR1 as KGHDR and CDR2 as SFDVKD. The CDR3 sequence: CATRRDTGELFF.

The J gene is TRBJ1-2, the V gene TRBV12-3 or TRBV12-4. This CDR3 comprises 13 residues. This CDR3 is CASSFYLNYGYTF.

The V gene is TRBV12-3 or TRBV12-4, the J gene TRBJ2-2. This CDR3 comprises 14 residues. The CDR3 sequence is CASSNQPNTGELFF.

Frequency places this clonotype as medium-sized. The chain combines TRBV6-4 with TRBJ2-1; TCRdb's D gene call, TRBD2, goes unchecked for lack of DNA. In germline, CDR1 is MRHNA, CDR2 SNTAGT. This CDR3 contains 14 residues. Here the CDR3 reads CASSDDPEGTEQFF.

This rearrangement joins TRBV4-3 to TRBJ2-1; the D gene TCRdb calls, TRBD2, cannot be checked with no DNA. The germline V gene has CDR1 LGHNA and CDR2 YSLEER. The length of the CDR3 is 15 residues. The CDR3 loop is CASSQDRAPYNEQFF.

This clonotype is called medium-sized based on its frequency. The chain carries TRBV15 and TRBJ1-2. The CDR3 loop spans 13 amino acids. Germline CDR1 LNHNV, CDR2 YYDKDF (reference sequence). This chain's CDR3 is CATSIKTDYGYTF.

This clonotype shows up as medium-sized by frequency. J is TRBJ2-3 and V is TRBV10-3; TCRdb calls TRBD1, which cannot be checked without DNA. There are 15 residues in the CDR3. Germline values: CDR1 ENHRY, CDR2 SYGVKD. The CDR3 loop reads CAISLGVSSTDTQYF.

This chain connects TRBV20-1 to TRBJ2-5; TCRdb indicates TRBD2, and absent DNA this call remains unverified. CDR1 and CDR2 from the germline V gene are DFQATT and SNEGSKA (reference sequence). CDR3 length equals 14 residues. The CDR3 is CSATSGGTQETQYF.

Judged by frequency, this clonotype is medium-sized (0.01 to 0.1%). The chain recombines TRBV27 with TRBJ2-2; TCRdb's D call of TRBD1 is untestable without DNA. The CDR3 covers 15 residues. Germline CDR1 MNHEY, CDR2 SMNVEV (reference sequence). The CDR3 sequence is CASSTRVGGFRELFF.

V and J are TRBV7-6 and TRBJ2-7; TCRdb calls TRBD1, which cannot be checked without DNA. Germline V lookup: CDR1 SGHVS, CDR2 FNYEAQ. This CDR3 spans 15 amino acids. The CDR3 reads CASSPSDRGLGEQYF. The full variable domain, rest sourced from reference TRBV7-6 and TRBJ2-7, is GAGVSQSPRYKVTKRGQDVALRCDPISGHVSLYWYRQALGQGPEFLTYFNYEAQQDKSGLPNDRFSAERPEGSISTLTIQRTEQRDSAMYRCASSPSDRGLGEQYFGPGTRLTVT.

The J gene is TRBJ1-6, the V gene TRBV4-2; the D call from TCRdb, TRBD1, cannot be confirmed without DNA. There are 14 residues in the CDR3. Germline lookup yields CDR1 LGHNA and CDR2 YNFKEQ. This chain's CDR3 is CASSQGQGVSPLHF.

The chain uses TRBV20-1 and TRBJ2-3; TCRdb picks TRBD1, but there is no DNA to check that call. The CDR3 length is 12 residues. The germline gives CDR1 DFQATT, CDR2 SNEGSKA (reference sequence). CDR3: CSAPWRTDTQYF.

This clonotype registers medium-sized by frequency. The rearrangement uses TRBV6-5 and TRBJ1-2; as DNA is missing, the TRBD1 call by TCRdb cannot be tested. Germline V gene data show CDR1 as MNHEY and CDR2 as SVGAGI. The CDR3 has 13 residues. The CDR3 reads CASRTDRAYGYTF.

The chain has TRBV28 and TRBJ2-1; lacking DNA, the TRBD1 call made by TCRdb goes unchecked. This CDR3 comprises 15 residues. Germline CDR1 and CDR2: MDHEN and SYDVKM. The CDR3 sequence: CASSLGGYSYNEQFF.

The genes are TRBV11-2 and TRBJ2-6; TCRdb returns TRBD1, unconfirmable since there is no DNA. CDR1 is SGHAT, CDR2 FQNNGV, per germline. The CDR3 covers 16 residues. CDR3 sequence: CASSQGFSGGANVLTF.

In terms of frequency, this clonotype is medium-sized. The chain carries TRBV6-1 and TRBJ2-7; the TRBD1 assignment by TCRdb is unverifiable without DNA. Germline V gene sequence: CDR1 MNHNS, CDR2 SASEGT. There are 15 residues in the CDR3. The CDR3 sequence is CASIPRDTANYEQYF.

V is TRBV12-3 or TRBV12-4 and J is TRBJ1-1; the TCRdb D gene call, TRBD1, has no DNA to confirm it. The CDR3 has 16 residues. The CDR3 spells CASSFYSAGGYTEAFF.